The rows below give T cell receptor beta chains drawn from one sample of a study of vaccination and CD4 T cells after COVID-19. The antigens these receptors bind are not known. MiXCR, applied by TCRdb to the PCR reads, yields one record per CDR3 protein. Among about 20,000 distinct CDR3 sequences, approximately 50% were seen once, and the ten largest hold about 14%. The sample was cultured CD4+ T cells from blood. Receptors were obtained from a human donor with COVID-19. CDR3s include the opening cysteine and the closing phenylalanine or tryptophan. Each record gives: J gene, D gene, V gene, clone size, CDR3 DNA, CDR3 protein. A D gene is named only where the DNA matches it firmly. Expanded clones are given a class, and other clones once, few, many or no size at all.

j_call: TRBJ1-1; d_call: NA; v_call: TRBV15; clone_size: NA; cdr3_nt: TGTGCCACCAGCAGAGATAGGCAGGGGACTGAAGCTTTCTTT; cdr3_aa: CATSRDRQGTEAFF
j_call: TRBJ1-2; d_call: NA; v_call: TRBV7-8; clone_size: NA; cdr3_nt: TGTGCCAGCAGCTTAGGTCTGGGGCCGGGAGGCTACACCTTC; cdr3_aa: CASSLGLGPGGYTF
j_call: TRBJ1-3; d_call: NA; v_call: TRBV7-9; clone_size: few; cdr3_nt: TGTGCCAGCAGCTCTAGCTCTGGAAACACCATATATTTT; cdr3_aa: CASSSSSGNTIYF
j_call: TRBJ2-7; d_call: NA; v_call: TRBV5-4; clone_size: NA; cdr3_nt: TGTGCCAGCAGCTTGACAACCGGGGCCTACTCCTACGAGCAGTACTTC; cdr3_aa: CASSLTTGAYSYEQYF
j_call: TRBJ1-2; d_call: TRBD1; v_call: TRBV24-1; clone_size: NA; cdr3_nt: TGTGCCACCAGTGACCCTGGCCAGGGGGCTGGAGGCTACACCTTC; cdr3_aa: CATSDPGQGAGGYTF
j_call: TRBJ2-3; d_call: TRBD2; v_call: TRBV25-1; clone_size: NA; cdr3_nt: TGTGCCAGTACCGTACGAGGCGGGGGGCCCAGGGGGCAGTATTTT; cdr3_aa: CASTVRGGGPRGQYF
j_call: TRBJ2-7; d_call: NA; v_call: TRBV20-1; clone_size: few; cdr3_nt: TGCAGTGCCAATCGTCCGGAGAGCTCCTACGAGCAGTACTTC; cdr3_aa: CSANRPESSYEQYF
j_call: TRBJ1-2; d_call: NA; v_call: TRBV7-2; clone_size: few; cdr3_nt: TGTGCCAGCAGCTTTGGAGGTTCTGCCTATGGCTACACCTTC; cdr3_aa: CASSFGGSAYGYTF
j_call: TRBJ1-3; d_call: NA; v_call: TRBV19; clone_size: NA; cdr3_nt: TGTGCCAGTAACGAAGACCCGTCTCCCACTGGAAACACCATATATTTT; cdr3_aa: CASNEDPSPTGNTIYF
j_call: TRBJ2-7; d_call: NA; v_call: TRBV20-1; clone_size: NA; cdr3_nt: TGCAGTGCTAGAGCCGCCGGGAACTCCTACGAGCAGTACTTC; cdr3_aa: CSARAAGNSYEQYF
j_call: TRBJ1-2; d_call: TRBD1; v_call: TRBV6-1; clone_size: NA; cdr3_nt: TGTGCCAGCAGTAGCCTGTTGGGACAGGGGGCGCCTGGCTACACCTTC; cdr3_aa: CASSSLLGQGAPGYTF
j_call: TRBJ1-1; d_call: NA; v_call: TRBV19; clone_size: few; cdr3_nt: TGTGCCAGTAGTCAGTCCCCGGGGGCAAACACTGAAGCTTTCTTT; cdr3_aa: CASSQSPGANTEAFF
j_call: TRBJ1-2; d_call: NA; v_call: TRBV30; clone_size: NA; cdr3_nt: TGTGCCTGGATGGGCACGTCGGGTGGCTACACCTTC; cdr3_aa: CAWMGTSGGYTF
j_call: TRBJ2-5; d_call: NA; v_call: TRBV4-1; clone_size: once; cdr3_nt: TGCGCCAGCAGCCAAGAGGGTACGGGGCGGCAGACCCAGTACTTC; cdr3_aa: CASSQEGTGRQTQYF